This TCR beta chain derives from a study of shared clonotypes between healthy human individuals. Only CD45RO-negative cells positively selected for CCR7 counted as naive CD8 cells, so terminally differentiated effector memory CD45RA+ cells were excluded. This clone was picked up one time. Sequencing used immunoSEQ multiplex PCR; TCRdb keeps in-frame clones, though not all of them. The data contain about 1,800,000 clones, over 85% of them singletons. The sequence was obtained from a man between 18 and 29 years old in good health. The material sequenced was naive CD8+ T cells sorted from blood.

CDR3 sequence (DNA): TGCGCCAGCAGCTACTCCCCGGGACTAGCTGGCGAGCAGTACTTC. It yields the protein CASSYSPGLAGEQYF. V usage is TRBV5-1 and J usage is TRBJ2-7, with 9 bases aligning to TRBD2. Germline values: CDR1 SGHRS, CDR2 YFSETQ. V dropped 3 bases and J dropped 6; count of bases not matched to a gene: 10. The length of the CDR3 is 15 residues. The full variable domain, rest sourced from reference TRBV5-1 and TRBJ2-7, is KAGVTQTPRYLIKTRGQQVTLSCSPISGHRSVSWYQQTPGQGLQFLFEYFSETQRNKGNFPGRFSGRQFSNSRSEMNVSTLELGDSALYLCASSYSPGLAGEQYFGPGTRLTVT.